This T cell receptor beta chain comes out of a study of CD8 T cells in ankylosing spondylitis. 5'-RACE, quantitative and with molecular barcodes, yielded the TCR beta libraries. TCRdb itself ran the 5' RACE reads through MiXCR, one entry per CDR3 protein. The sample consists of roughly 90,000 distinct CDR3 sequences, about 9% of them appearing once. This clonotype was observed at least ten times. Its cognate antigen is unknown. The length of the CDR3 is 15 residues. The V and J ends lost 5 bases and 0 bases respectively, with 10 bases between them. Germline CDR1 reads SEHNR; CDR2 reads FQNEAQ (reference sequence). Study-wide results and caveats: Clones that were linked to disease were CD8+ and were relatively rare in peripheral blood. Previous work reported some of these motif variants in the synovial fluid and blood of reactive arthritis. It was reported that disease-linked clones were significantly enriched in matched ankylosing spondylitis synovial fluid. A motif of several highly homologous TCR beta variants was seen as apparently characteristic of ankylosing spondylitis blood.

The source is a male donor with ankylosing spondylitis. The V and J genes are TRBV7-9 and TRBJ2-2; no clear D. Sequencing used blood, either unsorted or a sorted T cell fraction (not recorded which). This CDR3 reads CASSHSNPNTGELFF. CDR3 sequence (DNA): TGTGCCAGCAGCCATTCAAACCCGAACACCGGGGAGCTGTTTTTT.